This T cell receptor (beta chain) emerged from a study of Tregs in tolerant kidney transplant recipients. Germline CDR1 and CDR2: MNHNS and SASEGT. The CDR3 is 13 residues long. Between the trimmed V and J ends, which lost 8 bases and 3 bases, there was a span of 11 bases. Related graft donors supplied nonmyeloablative bone marrow transplants, and mixed chimerism was transient. The assay was immunoSEQ multiplex PCR, and TCRdb's table has in-frame clones only and misses some. The table lists over 70,000 clones, about 91% of them singletons. This specimen was CD4+ T cells from blood (PBMCs), taken 24 months after the transplant. V usage is TRBV6-1 and J usage is TRBJ2-1; D may be TRBD2 (6 bases). The receptor's source is a human patient who received a combined kidney and bone marrow transplant. Some of these T cells may belong to the graft donor. The CDR3 region is CASGSGDYNEQFF. DNA of the CDR3: TGTGCCAGCGGTAGCGGAGACTACAATGAGCAGTTCTTC.